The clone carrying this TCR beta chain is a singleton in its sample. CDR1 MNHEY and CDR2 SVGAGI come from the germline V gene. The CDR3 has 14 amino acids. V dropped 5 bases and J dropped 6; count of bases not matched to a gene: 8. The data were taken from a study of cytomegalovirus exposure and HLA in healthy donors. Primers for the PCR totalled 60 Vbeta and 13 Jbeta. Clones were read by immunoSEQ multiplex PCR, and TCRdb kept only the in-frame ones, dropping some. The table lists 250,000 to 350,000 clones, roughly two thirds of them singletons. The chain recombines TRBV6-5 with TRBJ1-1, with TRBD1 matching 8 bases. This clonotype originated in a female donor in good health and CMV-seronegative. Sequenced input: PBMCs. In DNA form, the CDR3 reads TGTGCCAGCAGTCCACAGGGGGGGGTTTCTGAAGCTTTCTTT. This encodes CASSPQGGVSEAFF.